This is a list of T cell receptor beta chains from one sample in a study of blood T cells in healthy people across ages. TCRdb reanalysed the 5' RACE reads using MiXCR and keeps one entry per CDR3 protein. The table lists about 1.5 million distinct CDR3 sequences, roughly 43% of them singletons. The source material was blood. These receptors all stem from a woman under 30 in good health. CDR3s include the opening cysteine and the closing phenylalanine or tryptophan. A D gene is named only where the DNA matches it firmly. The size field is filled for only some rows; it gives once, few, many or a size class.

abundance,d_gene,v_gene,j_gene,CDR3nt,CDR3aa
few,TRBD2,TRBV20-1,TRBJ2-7,TGCAGTGCTAGAGGGGATAGCGGGAGCGATGAGCAGTACTTC,CSARGDSGSDEQYF
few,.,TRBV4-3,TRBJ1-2,TGCGCCAGCAGCGCGACATATAACTATGGCTACACCTTC,CASSATYNYGYTF
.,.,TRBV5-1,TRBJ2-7,TGCGCCAGCAGCTCCCAGGAGGGGGTGATGAATGAGCAGTACTTC,CASSSQEGVMNEQYF
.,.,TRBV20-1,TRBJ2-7,TGCAGTGCTAGAGAAAGCTCCTACAATGAGCAGTACTTC,CSARESSYNEQYF
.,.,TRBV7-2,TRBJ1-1,TGTGCCAGCAGTCGTGAGGGTTGGACTGAAGCTTTCTTT,CASSREGWTEAFF
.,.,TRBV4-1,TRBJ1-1,TGCGCCAGCAGCTGGAAAACAGGGACGGTGAACACTGAAGCTTTCTTT,CASSWKTGTVNTEAFF
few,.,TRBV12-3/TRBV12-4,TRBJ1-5,TGTGCCAGCAGTTTAAAGGGGTCGGGCAATCAGCCCCAGCATTTT,CASSLKGSGNQPQHF
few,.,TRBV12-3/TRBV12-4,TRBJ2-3,TGTGCCAGCAGCCCTATGGAGGGGGCCACAGATACGCAGTATTTT,CASSPMEGATDTQYF
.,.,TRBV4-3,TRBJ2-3,TGCGCCAGCAGCCAAGATCGGGGTATAAGGGCAGATACGCAGTATTTT,CASSQDRGIRADTQYF
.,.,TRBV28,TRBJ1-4,TGTGCCAGCAGCCCGTACGATGAAAAACTGTTTTTT,CASSPYDEKLFF
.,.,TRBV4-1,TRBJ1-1,TGCGCCGGCAGCCTCATAGGGACGGGGAACACTGAAGCTTTCTTT,CAGSLIGTGNTEAFF
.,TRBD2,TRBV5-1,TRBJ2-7,TGCGCCAGCAGCTCCAGTGGGACTAGCGGACTATACGAGCAGTACTTC,CASSSSGTSGLYEQYF
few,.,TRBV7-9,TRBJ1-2,TGTGCCAGCAGCCCACCTGTCGGCTATAACTATGGCTACACCTTC,CASSPPVGYNYGYTF
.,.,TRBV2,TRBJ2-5,TGTGCCAGCGACCGGGGCCGACAAGAGACCCAGTACTTC,CASDRGRQETQYF
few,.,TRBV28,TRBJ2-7,TGTGCCAGCAGTTCCCCTGGGGTGCGTACCCAGTACTTC,CASSSPGVRTQYF
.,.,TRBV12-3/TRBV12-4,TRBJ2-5,TGTGCCATCAGTTTAGCGCTGTCAGAGACCCAGTACTTC,CAISLALSETQYF
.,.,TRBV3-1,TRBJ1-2,TGTGCCAGCAGCCAAGCCTTAGGGGGATCTAGCGATGGCTACACCTTC,CASSQALGGSSDGYTF
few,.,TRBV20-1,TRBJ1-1,TGCAGTGCTAGAAAGGGTCCCCCTTCTAACACTGAAGCTTTCTTT,CSARKGPPSNTEAFF
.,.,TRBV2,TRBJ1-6,TGTGCCAGCAAAGGGGGGGAATTGAATTCACCCCTCCACTTT,CASKGGELNSPLHF
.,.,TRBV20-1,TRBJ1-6,TGCAGTGCTAGAGTACAGGACACTTATAATTCACCCCCCCACTTT,CSARVQDTYNSPPHF
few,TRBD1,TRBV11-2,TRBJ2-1,TGTGCCAGCAGCAAGGACAGGGGGCGTCACGAGTTCTTC,CASSKDRGRHEFF
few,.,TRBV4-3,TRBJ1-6,TGCGCCAGCAGCCAAGATTTCGTCAGCCAAAATAATTCACCCCTCCACTTT,CASSQDFVSQNNSPLHF
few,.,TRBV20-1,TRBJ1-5,TGCAGTGCTAGACGGCAGGGTGGACAGCCCCAGCATTTT,CSARRQGGQPQHF
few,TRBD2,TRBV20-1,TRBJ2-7,TGCAGTGCTAGAGACCAGACTAGCGGGGCCTACGAGCAGTACTTC,CSARDQTSGAYEQYF
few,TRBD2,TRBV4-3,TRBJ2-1,TGCGCCAGCAGCCAAGATCCCCCTAGCGGGAGTCGTTCCCATGAGCAGTTCTTC,CASSQDPPSGSRSHEQFF
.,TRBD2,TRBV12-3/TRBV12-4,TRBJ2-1,TGTGCCAGCAGAAATAGCGGGAGAGGGTACAATGAGCAGTTCTTC,CASRNSGRGYNEQFF
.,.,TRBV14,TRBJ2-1,TGTGCCAGCAGCCAATACAGGGAGATTAATGAGCAGTTCTTC,CASSQYREINEQFF
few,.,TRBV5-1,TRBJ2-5,TGCGCCAGCAGCTACTCCGGGACAAGGTCAGAGACCCAGTACTTC,CASSYSGTRSETQYF
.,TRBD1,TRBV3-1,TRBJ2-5,TGTGCCAGCAGCCATTACTCCGGACAGGTTGGTGGGACCCAGTACTTC,CASSHYSGQVGGTQYF
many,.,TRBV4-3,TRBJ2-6,TGCGCCAGCAGCCAAGATGTGGCTACTGGGGCCAACGTCCTGACTTTC,CASSQDVATGANVLTF
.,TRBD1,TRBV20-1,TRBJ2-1,TGCAGTGCGCCCCCGCGACAATTCGACAGGGGAGCCTACAATGAGCAGTTCTTC,CSAPPRQFDRGAYNEQFF
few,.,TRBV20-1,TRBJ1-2,TGCAGTGCTAGATGGGCCCATGGCTACACCTTC,CSARWAHGYTF
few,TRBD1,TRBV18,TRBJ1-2,TGTGCCAGCACACAAACAGGGGGCAACTATGGCTACACCTTC,CASTQTGGNYGYTF
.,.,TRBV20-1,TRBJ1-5,TGCAGTGCTAGCCGAGGGAATAGCAATCAGCCCCAGCATTTT,CSASRGNSNQPQHF